The rows below give T cell receptor beta chains drawn from one sample of a study of blood T cell repertoires in COVID-19. Sequencing was performed with immunoSEQ multiplex PCR; in TCRdb, only in-frame clones are kept and a portion is missing. Among hundreds of thousands of clones, about four fifths were seen once, and the ten largest hold about 4.8%. Sequenced: PBMCs or T cells enriched from blood (not recorded which). The receptors were sampled from a woman between 45 and 60 years old who had been exposed to COVID-19. CDR3s include the opening cysteine and the closing phenylalanine or tryptophan. D genes are given only for firm matches. For some rows the clone size is stated as once, few or many, or as a class when expanded; others skip it.

J gene: TRBJ1-2; D gene: TRBD1; clone size: once; V gene: TRBV19; CDR3 DNA: TGTGCCAGCTCAGGTGACAGGGGAAGTGGCTACACCTTC; CDR3 protein: CASSGDRGSGYTF
J gene: TRBJ1-1; D gene: -; clone size: -; V gene: TRBV28; CDR3 DNA: TGTGCCAGCAGTAGAAATTTGGGCTCAGCTTTCTTT; CDR3 protein: CASSRNLGSAFF
J gene: TRBJ2-1; D gene: TRBD1; clone size: -; V gene: TRBV7-8; CDR3 DNA: TGTGCCAGCAGCTTAGTGGGGGGACAGGGCAGGAATGAGCAGTTCTTC; CDR3 protein: CASSLVGGQGRNEQFF
J gene: TRBJ1-5; D gene: TRBD1; clone size: -; V gene: TRBV6-5; CDR3 DNA: TGTGCCAGCTCCCTAACAGGGGGCAGCAATCAGCCCCAGCATTTT; CDR3 protein: CASSLTGGSNQPQHF
J gene: TRBJ2-6; D gene: -; clone size: -; V gene: TRBV10-2; CDR3 DNA: TGCGCCAGCAGCGACTCTACAGGTCTCGCTGGGGCCAACGTCCTGACTTTC; CDR3 protein: CASSDSTGLAGANVLTF
J gene: TRBJ2-6; D gene: -; clone size: -; V gene: TRBV6-5; CDR3 DNA: TGTGCCGTTGAGCAGACAGACGGGGCCAACGTCCTGACTTTC; CDR3 protein: CAVEQTDGANVLTF
J gene: TRBJ2-1; D gene: TRBD1; clone size: -; V gene: TRBV11-1; CDR3 DNA: TGTGCCAGCAGCGACAGGGGGCATTATAATGAGCAGTTCTTC; CDR3 protein: CASSDRGHYNEQFF
J gene: TRBJ1-1; D gene: TRBD1; clone size: -; V gene: TRBV6-5; CDR3 DNA: TGTGCCAGCAGGCCGGGACAGGGATTGAACACTGAAGCTTTCTTT; CDR3 protein: CASRPGQGLNTEAFF
J gene: TRBJ1-2; D gene: -; clone size: -; V gene: TRBV12-3/TRBV12-4; CDR3 DNA: TGTGCCAGCAGTTTAGACAGGGTCTATGGCTACACCTTC; CDR3 protein: CASSLDRVYGYTF
J gene: TRBJ2-5; D gene: TRBD1; clone size: -; V gene: TRBV24-1; CDR3 DNA: TGTGCCACCAGTGAACCGGGCCAGGGGGCTGGGGAGACCCAGTACTTC; CDR3 protein: CATSEPGQGAGETQYF
J gene: TRBJ1-3; D gene: -; clone size: once; V gene: TRBV28; CDR3 DNA: TGTGCCAGCACCGATGAAGCGGGTTTCGGAAACACCATATATTTT; CDR3 protein: CASTDEAGFGNTIYF
J gene: TRBJ1-1; D gene: TRBD1; clone size: few; V gene: TRBV5-1; CDR3 DNA: TGCGCCAGCAGCTTGGATGGACAGGGGGCTGAGGCTTTCTTT; CDR3 protein: CASSLDGQGAEAFF
J gene: TRBJ1-6; D gene: -; clone size: -; V gene: TRBV12-3/TRBV12-4; CDR3 DNA: TGTGCCAGCAGAGGGGACACCAATTCACCCCTCCACTTT; CDR3 protein: CASRGDTNSPLHF
J gene: TRBJ2-3; D gene: -; clone size: -; V gene: TRBV7-2; CDR3 DNA: TGTGCCAGCAGCTCAGGGTTGGGCACAGATACGCAGTATTTT; CDR3 protein: CASSSGLGTDTQYF
J gene: TRBJ1-2; D gene: -; clone size: once; V gene: TRBV5-6; CDR3 DNA: TGTGCCAGCAGCTTGGTGGCAGGGGATGGCTACACCTTC; CDR3 protein: CASSLVAGDGYTF
J gene: TRBJ1-1; D gene: TRBD1; clone size: -; V gene: TRBV5-1; CDR3 DNA: TGCGCCAGCAGCTTGTGGGACAGGGGAACCCGTATGAACACTGAAGCTTTCTTT; CDR3 protein: CASSLWDRGTRMNTEAFF
J gene: TRBJ1-1; D gene: -; clone size: once; V gene: TRBV5-1; CDR3 DNA: TGCGCCAGCGGACAAGAGAACACTGAAGCTTTCTTT; CDR3 protein: CASGQENTEAFF
J gene: TRBJ1-3; D gene: -; clone size: -; V gene: TRBV7-8; CDR3 DNA: TGTGCCAGCAGCCCCCGACAGCCCGGGAGCTCTGGAAACACCATATATTTT; CDR3 protein: CASSPRQPGSSGNTIYF
J gene: TRBJ1-5; D gene: -; clone size: -; V gene: TRBV7-9; CDR3 DNA: TGTGCCAGCAGCTTCTCAGGGGGCAATCAGCCCCAGCATTTT; CDR3 protein: CASSFSGGNQPQHF
J gene: TRBJ2-1; D gene: -; clone size: -; V gene: TRBV9; CDR3 DNA: TGTGCCAGCAGCGTGGCTAGCGCAACCTACAATGAGCAGTTCTTC; CDR3 protein: CASSVASATYNEQFF
J gene: TRBJ1-1; D gene: -; clone size: -; V gene: TRBV7-6; CDR3 DNA: TGTGCCAGCAGCTTAAGCGCGGGGAAGGGGAACACTGAAGCTTTCTTT; CDR3 protein: CASSLSAGKGNTEAFF
J gene: TRBJ1-3; D gene: -; clone size: -; V gene: TRBV28; CDR3 DNA: TGTGCCAGCAGTCCCAGAAACTCTGGAAACACCATATATTTT; CDR3 protein: CASSPRNSGNTIYF
J gene: TRBJ1-5; D gene: -; clone size: -; V gene: TRBV6-5; CDR3 DNA: TGTGCCGGGGCGGATGCGAAGGGCAGCAATCAGCCCCAGCATTTT; CDR3 protein: CAGADAKGSNQPQHF
J gene: TRBJ1-1; D gene: TRBD1; clone size: -; V gene: TRBV6-5; CDR3 DNA: TGTGCCAGCAGGAACAGGGGGGGCACTGAAGCTTTCTTT; CDR3 protein: CASRNRGGTEAFF
J gene: TRBJ1-1; D gene: -; clone size: once; V gene: TRBV28; CDR3 DNA: TGTGCCAGCAGTTTAATCTCAGGGTCGAACACTGAAGCTTTCTTT; CDR3 protein: CASSLISGSNTEAFF
J gene: TRBJ1-1; D gene: -; clone size: -; V gene: TRBV19; CDR3 DNA: TGTGCCACTACCCCACGCAGGAAGAACACTGAAGCTTTCTTT; CDR3 protein: CATTPRRKNTEAFF
J gene: TRBJ2-6; D gene: TRBD1; clone size: -; V gene: TRBV5-5; CDR3 DNA: TGTGCCAGCAGCCGGGACAGCGCAAGCCCATCTGGGGCCAACGTCCTGACTTTC; CDR3 protein: CASSRDSASPSGANVLTF
J gene: TRBJ2-2; D gene: -; clone size: -; V gene: TRBV28; CDR3 DNA: TGTGCCAGCGTGGGGTGGGGCCCCGACACCGGGGAGCTGTTTTTT; CDR3 protein: CASVGWGPDTGELFF
J gene: TRBJ2-5; D gene: -; clone size: once; V gene: TRBV5-5; CDR3 DNA: TGTGCCAGCAGCTTGGAACAGGGCGATCAAGAGACCCAGTACTTC; CDR3 protein: CASSLEQGDQETQYF
J gene: TRBJ1-2; D gene: TRBD1; clone size: -; V gene: TRBV5-1; CDR3 DNA: TGCGCCAGCAGCTTGGGGACAGGATTCCGACTTAACTATGGCTACACCTTC; CDR3 protein: CASSLGTGFRLNYGYTF
J gene: TRBJ2-2; D gene: TRBD2; clone size: -; V gene: TRBV24-1; CDR3 DNA: TGTGCCACCGATAGCGGGGGCCTCAACACCGGGGAGCTGTTTTTT; CDR3 protein: CATDSGGLNTGELFF
J gene: TRBJ2-1; D gene: -; clone size: -; V gene: TRBV18; CDR3 DNA: TGTGCCAGCTCACTGAGGGCCGGGACTTTCTACAATGAGCAGTTCTTC; CDR3 protein: CASSLRAGTFYNEQFF
J gene: TRBJ1-5; D gene: -; clone size: -; V gene: TRBV9; CDR3 DNA: TGTGCCAGCAGCCCCCGTCCCGGGAGGAACGGTCAGCCCCAGCATTTT; CDR3 protein: CASSPRPGRNGQPQHF
J gene: TRBJ2-7; D gene: -; clone size: -; V gene: TRBV5-1; CDR3 DNA: TGCGCCAGCAGCTTGGATGGGCGCAACTACGAGCAGTACTTC; CDR3 protein: CASSLDGRNYEQYF
J gene: TRBJ1-1; D gene: -; clone size: -; V gene: TRBV29-1; CDR3 DNA: TGCAGCGTTCAAACAGGGTACACTGAAGCTTTCTTT; CDR3 protein: CSVQTGYTEAFF
J gene: TRBJ1-5; D gene: -; clone size: -; V gene: TRBV7-2; CDR3 DNA: TGTGCCAGCAGTAGTGCGATTAGCAATCAGCCCCAGCATTTT; CDR3 protein: CASSSAISNQPQHF
J gene: TRBJ1-1; D gene: -; clone size: -; V gene: TRBV5-4; CDR3 DNA: TGTGCCAGCAGCTTGGCGGGGGGCCGTACTGAAGCTTTCTTT; CDR3 protein: CASSLAGGRTEAFF
J gene: TRBJ1-1; D gene: -; clone size: -; V gene: TRBV9; CDR3 DNA: TGTGCCAGCAGCGGTACAGGGTCCAGGACCCCTGAAGCTTTCTTT; CDR3 protein: CASSGTGSRTPEAFF
J gene: TRBJ2-7; D gene: -; clone size: many; V gene: TRBV21-1; CDR3 DNA: TGTGCCAGCAGCAAGGGGGGTCAGAACCCGGGACAGTACTTCAACGACGGCTACGAGCAGTACTTC; CDR3 protein: CASSKGGQNPGQYFNDGYEQYF
J gene: TRBJ1-1; D gene: -; clone size: -; V gene: TRBV19; CDR3 DNA: TGTGCCAGTAGTCACGTCCAGGGCCCGAACACTGAAGCTTTCTTT; CDR3 protein: CASSHVQGPNTEAFF
J gene: TRBJ1-1; D gene: -; clone size: -; V gene: TRBV5-1; CDR3 DNA: TGCGCCAGCAGCCCTAGTTTGGGGAGAAGCACTGAAGCTTTCTTT; CDR3 protein: CASSPSLGRSTEAFF
J gene: TRBJ2-3; D gene: TRBD1; clone size: few; V gene: TRBV24-1; CDR3 DNA: TGTGCCACCAGTGACTCCGGGACAGGGGAAGATACGCAGTATTTT; CDR3 protein: CATSDSGTGEDTQYF